The rows below give T cell receptor beta chains drawn from one sample of a study of blood T cell repertoires in COVID-19. The data were produced by immunoSEQ multiplex PCR, yet TCRdb's version contains in-frame clones alone and is incomplete. The profile shows roughly 250,000 clones, approximately 87% of them singletons. Material: peripheral blood. The receptors derive from a woman aged 25 to 39 with COVID-19, enrolled during active disease. Both conserved end residues are part of each CDR3. D genes are given only for firm matches. Not all rows give a size; the values are once, few, many and, for expanded clones, a class.

>TRBV28|TRBD1|few|TRBJ1-2
TGTGCCAGCAGAATGGACAGGGCCCGAGGCTACACCTTC
CASRMDRARGYTF
>TRBV7-9|NA|once|TRBJ1-6
TGTGCCAGCAGCGCTCCGGGACAACGAAATTCACCCCTCCACTTT
CASSAPGQRNSPLHF
>TRBV5-1|NA|NA|TRBJ2-7
TGCGCCAGCAGCCGGGACAACTACGAGCAGTACTTC
CASSRDNYEQYF
>TRBV6-1|NA|once|TRBJ2-7
TGTGCCAGCAGTGAGGGGGGACAGTCCTACGAGCAGTACTTC
CASSEGGQSYEQYF
>TRBV5-1|NA|NA|TRBJ1-2
TGCGCCAGCAGCTCCTCAGGGTCGACAAACTATGGCTACACCTTC
CASSSSGSTNYGYTF
>TRBV4-1|TRBD1|NA|TRBJ2-7
TGCGCCTCCTCACAGGGGCACTCCTACGAGCAGTACTTC
CASSQGHSYEQYF
>TRBV2|TRBD1|NA|TRBJ1-5
TGTGCCAGCAGTCGCACCGGGACAGGGAATCAGCCCCAGCATTTT
CASSRTGTGNQPQHF
>TRBV13|TRBD2|NA|TRBJ2-3
TGTGCCAGCAGCTTAATGGCGGGGGGGCTTGTCGCAGATACGCAGTATTTT
CASSLMAGGLVADTQYF
>TRBV14|TRBD1|NA|TRBJ2-3
TGTGCCAGCAGCCAATTACAGGGGGCGAAAGATACGCAGTATTTT
CASSQLQGAKDTQYF
>TRBV3-1/TRBV3-2|NA|NA|TRBJ2-2
TGTGCCAGCAAGGAGGGGGGGACGAACACCGGGGAGCTGTTTTTT
CASKEGGTNTGELFF
>TRBV7-8|NA|few|TRBJ2-7
TGTGCCAGCAGCGACACCTACGAGCAGTACTTC
CASSDTYEQYF
>TRBV13|TRBD2|medium-sized|TRBJ2-7
TGTGCCAGCAGCTTGGGACTAGCGGGGGAGTACGAGCAGTACTTC
CASSLGLAGEYEQYF
>TRBV5-1|NA|NA|TRBJ1-2
TGCGCCAGCAGTAAGACAGGAGATGGCTACACCTTC
CASSKTGDGYTF
>TRBV15|NA|few|TRBJ2-1
TGTGCCACCAGCGCCCGGGCCTACAATGAGCAGTTCTTC
CATSARAYNEQFF
>TRBV5-6|NA|once|TRBJ1-2
TGTGCCAGCAGCTTGGGACAGCCCAACTATGGCTACACCTTC
CASSLGQPNYGYTF
>TRBV18|TRBD1|NA|TRBJ2-5
TGTGCCAGCTCACCAAAGGGCGATACCGGGACAGGGAGAGAGACCCAGTACTTC
CASSPKGDTGTGRETQYF
>TRBV27|NA|NA|TRBJ2-5
TGTGCCAGCAGTAGCCTGGGAAGGGCGAGGGAGGAGACCCAGTACTTC
CASSSLGRAREETQYF
>TRBV5-6|TRBD1|NA|TRBJ1-1
TGTGCCAGCGGCCGAGGGACAGGGGGCTTTGGGGCTTTCTTT
CASGRGTGGFGAFF
>TRBV18|NA|NA|TRBJ1-1
TGTGCCAGCTCAGCCCAGGTAACTGAAGCTTTCTTT
CASSAQVTEAFF
>TRBV28|NA|NA|TRBJ1-1
TGTGCCAGCAGTTTAGGGCGGGCCACTGAAGCTTTCTTT
CASSLGRATEAFF
>TRBV9|NA|NA|TRBJ1-2
TGTGCCAGCAGCGTAGCGGTGCAGGAGGGTGGCTACACCTTC
CASSVAVQEGGYTF
>TRBV6-5|TRBD2|once|TRBJ2-1
TGTGCCAGCAGTTACTCGAGAGCGGGGGGGCTGGAAGAGTTCTTC
CASSYSRAGGLEEFF
>TRBV5-4|TRBD1|once|TRBJ1-4
TGTGCCAGCAGCCGAGGATTTGGGACAGGGAATGAAAAACTGTTTTTT
CASSRGFGTGNEKLFF
>TRBV24-1|TRBD2|NA|TRBJ2-5
TGTGCCACCAGTGATTCGACTAGCGGGGTGGGGACCCAGTACTTC
CATSDSTSGVGTQYF
>TRBV6-6|NA|NA|TRBJ2-5
TGTGCCAGCAGTTACTCGAGTAGGGGGAAAGAGACCCAGTACTTC
CASSYSSRGKETQYF
>TRBV2|TRBD1|once|TRBJ1-6
TGTGCCAGCACCGATCCCGGGACAGTTGGTTCACCCCTCCACTTT
CASTDPGTVGSPLHF
>TRBV19|TRBD1|NA|TRBJ2-1
TGTGCCAGTAGTATTTTACGGCCGGACAGGGGCAATGAGCAGTTCTTC
CASSILRPDRGNEQFF
>TRBV27|TRBD2|NA|TRBJ2-7
TGTGCCAGCAGTCACGCCGCCGGGACTAGCTACGAGCAGTACTTC
CASSHAAGTSYEQYF
>TRBV6-2/TRBV6-3|TRBD1|NA|TRBJ1-5
TGTGCCAGCAGTTCTGGACAGGGGGCGGTTCAGCCCCAGCATTTT
CASSSGQGAVQPQHF
>TRBV7-2|NA|NA|TRBJ2-5
TGTGCCAGCAGCCCGCGGACTAAGGAGACCCAGTACTTC
CASSPRTKETQYF
>TRBV27|TRBD1|NA|TRBJ1-2
TGTGCCAGCAGAGAGGACAGGGTAGGTGGCTACACCTTC
CASREDRVGGYTF
>TRBV25-1|TRBD2|NA|TRBJ2-1
TGTGCCAGCAGTCGGCCCAGCGGGGGGGCCCCACCCAGTGGTGAGCAGTTCTTC
CASSRPSGGAPPSGEQFF
>TRBV27|TRBD2|once|TRBJ2-4
TGTGCCAGCACCCTTATCCCACTAGCGGCCAAAAACATTCAGTACTTC
CASTLIPLAAKNIQYF
>TRBV29-1|NA|NA|TRBJ1-1
TGCAGCGCCCTGACAGCTGGAAACACTGAAGCTTTCTTT
CSALTAGNTEAFF
>TRBV6-5|NA|NA|TRBJ1-1
TGTGCCAGCAGTTACACGGGGGGAGACACTGAAGCTTTCTTT
CASSYTGGDTEAFF
>TRBV4-2|TRBD2|NA|TRBJ2-7
TGTGCCAGCAGCCAAGTCAGGGCGGGGGGGAGCTCCTACGAGCAGTACTTC
CASSQVRAGGSSYEQYF
>TRBV12-5|NA|NA|TRBJ1-2
TGTGCTAGTGGTTTCAGTGGCTACACCTTC
CASGFSGYTF